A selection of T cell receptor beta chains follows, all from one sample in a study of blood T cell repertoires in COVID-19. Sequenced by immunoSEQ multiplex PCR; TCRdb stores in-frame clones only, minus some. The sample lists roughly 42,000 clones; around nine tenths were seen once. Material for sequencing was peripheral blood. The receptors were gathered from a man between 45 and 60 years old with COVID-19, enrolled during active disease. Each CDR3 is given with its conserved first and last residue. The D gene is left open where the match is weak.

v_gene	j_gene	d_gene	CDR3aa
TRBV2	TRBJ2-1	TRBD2	CASGFGGKNEQFF
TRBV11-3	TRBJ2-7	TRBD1	CASSLGQGSEEQYF
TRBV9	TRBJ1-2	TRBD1	CASSVRSTGGDGYTF
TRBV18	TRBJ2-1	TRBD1	CASSPPSRDSFSREQFF
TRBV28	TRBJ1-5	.	CASNPPGGSQPQHF
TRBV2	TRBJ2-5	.	CASSSTAGETQYF
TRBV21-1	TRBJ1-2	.	CASMTGTASRGYTF
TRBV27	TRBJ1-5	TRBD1	CASRGQGNQPQHF
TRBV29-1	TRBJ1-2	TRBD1	CSVGGTGYYGYTF
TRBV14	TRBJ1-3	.	CASSQVPPRTGNTIYF
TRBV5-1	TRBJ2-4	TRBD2	CASSVSSGAAKNIQYF
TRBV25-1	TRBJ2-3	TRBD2	CASRFPGLAGTDTQYF
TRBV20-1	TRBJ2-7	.	CSARLGREQYF
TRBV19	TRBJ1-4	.	CASSIPGGVTNEKLFF
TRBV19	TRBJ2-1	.	CASSTSIGEQFF
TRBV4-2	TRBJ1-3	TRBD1	CASSQMDRRGNTIYF
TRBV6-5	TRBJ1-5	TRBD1	CASRGQGAYQPQHF
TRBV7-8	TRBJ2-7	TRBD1	CASREQGSSYEQYF
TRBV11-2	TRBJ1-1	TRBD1	CASSSWDRGNTEAFF
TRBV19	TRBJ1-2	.	CASSIEGGNYGYTF
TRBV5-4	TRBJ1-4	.	CASSLSTGSNEKLFF
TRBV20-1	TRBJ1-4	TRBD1	CSASGDRVGKLFF